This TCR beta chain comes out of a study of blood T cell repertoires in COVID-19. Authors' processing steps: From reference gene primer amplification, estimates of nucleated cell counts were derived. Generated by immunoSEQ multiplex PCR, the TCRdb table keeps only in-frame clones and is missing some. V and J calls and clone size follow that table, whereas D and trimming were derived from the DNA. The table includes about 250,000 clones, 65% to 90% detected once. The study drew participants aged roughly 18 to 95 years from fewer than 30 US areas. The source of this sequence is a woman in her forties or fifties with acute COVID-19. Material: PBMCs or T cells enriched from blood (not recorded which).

The CDR3 region is CASRSGTGENEQFF. Written as DNA, the CDR3 is TGTGCCAGCAGATCCGGGACAGGGGAGAATGAGCAGTTCTTC. The chain joins TRBV18 to TRBJ2-1; 10 positions agree with TRBD1. J lost 7 bases, V lost 8 bases, and 8 bases had no gene match. CDR1 is KGHSH, CDR2 LQKENI, per germline. CDR3 length: 14 residues.